This T cell receptor (beta chain) was recovered during a study of CD8 T cells in Susac syndrome. In the case of this clonotype: The target antigen is unknown.

This CDR3 comprises 15 residues. V was trimmed by 3 bases and J by 3 bases, leaving 9 bases between them. Germline V gene sequence: CDR1 SGHDN, CDR2 FVKESK. Study outcomes and limitations: Acknowledgment was made by the study that its TCR sequencing and HLA analysis involved a relatively small number of individuals.

RNA was extracted with the RNeasy kit, and a quantity of about 0.45 to 1 ug was reverse transcribed using random hexamers. The TCR beta CDR3 was amplified by immunoSEQ multiplex PCR across 54 Vbeta, 13 Jbeta. TCRdb recomputed calls from the immunoSEQ multiplex PCR reads with MiXCR, one row per CDR3 protein. The sample holds around 130,000 distinct CDR3 sequences, 90% to 95% seen once. Sequences were obtained from CD4+ T cells from PBMCs. The chain has TRBV14 and TRBJ1-6; D perhaps matches TRBD1 (5 bases). The clonotype was recovered from a human donor with multiple sclerosis. For the CDR3, the DNA is TGTGCCAGCAGCCAGACAGCCAGCTATAATTCACCCCTCCACTTT. Its translation: CASSQTASYNSPLHF.